This T cell receptor (beta chain) was sequenced for a study of spatial heterogeneity in lung cancer. Overall study context: More than 8.5 raw reads, on average, carried each unique TCR and UMI combination.

Time point of the sample: sample taken at primary tumor resection. The study sequenced unsorted whole RNA from tumor, nontumor lung or frozen PBMC. The donor population consisted of approximately 70 patients with untreated, early-stage non-small cell lung cancer. Every cDNA TCR molecule received its own unique molecular identifier. TCRdb re-analysed the 5' RACE reads in MiXCR, keeping a single row per CDR3 protein. The table has 60,000 to 90,000 distinct CDR3 sequences, 13% seen once. This clonotype was picked up a small number of times. Antigen: not known. The CDR3 has 18 residues. The germline V gene has CDR1 MNHEY and CDR2 SVGAGI. J was trimmed by 9 bases and V by 0 bases; bases with no gene match: 17. Overall study findings and caveats: Resection saw ubiquitous expanded tumor TCRs appear in blood more than follow-up did.

The chain recombines TRBV6-5 with TRBJ2-1; TRBD2 matches at 7 bases. This clonotype was sampled from a male donor with early-stage non-small cell lung cancer. The sequencing used PBMCs, collected at surgery. The CDR3 reads CASSYSHPGGSGRGEQFF. Written as DNA, the CDR3 is TGTGCCAGCAGTTACTCGCATCCCGGGGGGTCCGGCCGGGGTGAGCAGTTCTTC.